These 20 T cell receptor beta chains were all obtained from the same sample, sequenced in a study of cytomegalovirus exposure and HLA in healthy donors. Amplification used 60 Vbeta primers and 13 Jbeta primers. Sequenced by immunoSEQ multiplex PCR; TCRdb stores in-frame clones only, minus some. The sample contains about 150,000 clones, about 85% of which appear only once. What was sequenced was PBMCs. Source of these receptors: a woman aged 18-30 years in good health and CMV-seronegative.

CDR3 loop: CASSYSRPTEGYTF. CDR3 DNA: TGTGCCAGCAGTTACTCGAGGCCGACTGAGGGCTACACCTTC. The genes are TRBV6-5 and TRBJ1-2; D ambiguous. The CDR3 contains 14 residues. Germline-derived CDR1 and CDR2 are MNHEY and SVGAGI. The germline V and J ends were trimmed by 0 bases and 8 bases, with 13 bases remaining between them.

The chain carries TRBV27 and TRBJ2-2; no firm D call. The CDR3 consists of 14 residues. Looked up from germline, CDR1 is MNHEY and CDR2 is SMNVEV (reference sequence). V was pared by 7 bases and J by 5 bases, with 14 bases between. CDR3 sequence (DNA): TGTGCCAGCACCTTGGGTCTCGGGACCGGGGAGCTGTTTTTT. Its protein is CASTLGLGTGELFF.

V is TRBV28 and J is TRBJ2-3; 9 nucleotides line up with TRBD2. The CDR3 totals 13 residues. J gave up 9 bases and V 5 bases, and 6 bases lay outside the gene matches. Germline values: CDR1 MDHEN, CDR2 SYDVKM. The CDR3 loop is CASSPHLAGTQYF. CDR3 nucleotide sequence: TGTGCCAGCAGTCCACACCTAGCGGGAACGCAGTATTTT.

V and J are TRBV7-6 and TRBJ1-5, with D possibly matching TRBD1 (5 bases). The CDR3 extends over 14 amino acids. Germline values: CDR1 SGHVS, CDR2 FNYEAQ. The ends were cut back, 5 bases at V and 2 bases at J, with 10 bases in the middle. CDR3 protein: CASSTGLGNQPQHF. As DNA, the CDR3 is TGTGCCAGCAGCACAGGTCTCGGCAATCAGCCCCAGCATTTT.

The rearrangement joins TRBV19 to TRBJ1-2; 8 bases map to TRBD1. V was pared by 4 bases and J by 3 bases, with 7 bases of the junction left unmatched. Germline CDR1 reads LNHDA; CDR2 reads SQIVND (reference sequence). The CDR3 loop spans 15 amino acids. CDR3 region: CASSTSTGVYYGYTF. In DNA, the CDR3 is TGTGCCAGTAGTACTTCGACAGGGGTTTACTATGGCTACACCTTC.

The chain uses TRBV9 and TRBJ1-3; TRBD1 might be the D (6 bases). The CDR3 spans 15 residues. Germline loops: CDR1 SGDLS, CDR2 YYNGEE. Trimming stripped 5 bases from V and 0 bases from J, with 12 bases between. CDR3 sequence reads: CASRQGTSSGNTIYF. Here the CDR3 DNA reads TGTGCCAGCAGGCAGGGGACCTCCTCTGGAAACACCATATATTTT.

A single count supports this clone. The gene calls are TRBV4-2 and TRBJ2-7; TRBD2 agrees at 9 bases. The CDR3 consists of 17 residues. Germline V gene lookup returns CDR1 LGHNA and CDR2 YNFKEQ. J lost 4 bases, V lost 0 bases, and 10 bases had no gene match. This chain's CDR3 is CASSQEGTRGGQYEQYF. CDR3 nucleotides: TGTGCCAGCAGCCAAGAGGGAACGCGGGGGGGCCAGTACGAGCAGTACTTC.

In DNA form, the CDR3 reads TGTGCCAGCAGTTTACCCGCTCGGGGGGATGAGCAGTTCTTC. Translating it yields CASSLPARGDEQFF. V gene TRBV28 combines with J gene TRBJ2-1, with 7 bases fitting TRBD2. The V gene end was trimmed by 2 bases and the J gene end by 8 bases; junction bases not matched to a gene: 6. Germline lookup yields CDR1 MDHEN and CDR2 SYDVKM. The CDR3 is made up of 14 amino acids. The full variable domain, with the rest looked up from reference TRBV28 and TRBJ2-1, is DVKVTQSSRYLVKRTGEKVFLECVQDMDHENMFWYRQDPGLGLRLIYFSYDVKMKEKGDIPEGYSVSREKKERFSLILESASTNQTSMYLCASSLPARGDEQFFGPGTRLTVL.

The chain carries TRBV18 and TRBJ2-7, with D possibly TRBD2 on 7 matching bases. The CDR3 covers 16 residues. Germline CDR1 reads KGHSH; CDR2 reads LQKENI. The ends were cut back, 0 bases at V and 5 bases at J, with 17 bases in the middle. This chain's CDR3 is CASSPPGGGPGNEQYF. CDR3 nucleotides: TGTGCCAGCTCACCACCGGGGGGGGGCCCCGGAAACGAGCAGTACTTC.

This sequence joins TRBV19 and TRBJ2-1; tentative D call: TRBD2 (6 bases). Looked up from germline, CDR1 is LNHDA and CDR2 is SQIVND (reference sequence). V lost 5 bases and J lost 6, with 20 bases in between. The length of the CDR3 is 16 residues. CDR3 DNA: TGTGCCAGTAGTGTACCGGGACTTCTCCTCGCCAATGAGCAGTTCTTC. Protein product: CASSVPGLLLANEQFF.

This chain links TRBV6-6 with TRBJ1-1; D gene ambiguous. The CDR3 extends over 16 amino acids. V lost 1 base to trimming and J lost 3 bases, with 15 bases between them. Germline CDR1 reads MNHNY; CDR2 reads SVGAGI (reference sequence). In nucleotides, the CDR3 is TGTGCCAGCAGTTACTTGCCTGGCGGAGGGCACACTGAAGCTTTCTTT. It encodes CASSYLPGGGHTEAFF.

The rearrangement joins TRBV19 to TRBJ2-3; D perhaps matches TRBD1 (6 bases). The CDR3 totals 14 residues. V lost 7 bases, J lost 0 bases, and 11 bases lay in between. Germline V CDR1 and CDR2: LNHDA, SQIVND (reference sequence). The CDR3 nucleotides are TGTGCCAGTACCCGGACAGCTAGCACAGATACGCAGTATTTT. Amino acid sequence: CASTRTASTDTQYF. The full variable domain, rest sourced from reference TRBV19 and TRBJ2-3, is DGGITQSPKYLFRKEGQNVTLSCEQNLNHDAMYWYRQDPGQGLRLIYYSQIVNDFQKGDIAEGYSVSREKKESFPLTVTSAQKNPTAFYLCASTRTASTDTQYFGPGTRLTVL.

This clone has more than one count but fewer than ten. V and J are TRBV11-3 and TRBJ2-7; TRBD2 agrees at 11 bases. The CDR3 contains 15 residues. Unmatched junction bases numbered 10, after V lost 5 bases and J lost 7 bases. Germline CDR1 is SGHNT and CDR2 is YENEEA. The CDR3 DNA sequence: TGTGCCAGCAGCCCCGGGACTAGCGGTATGAGGGAGCAGTACTTC. It yields the protein CASSPGTSGMREQYF.

This clone was observed a single time. V is TRBV9 and J is TRBJ1-1; 8 positions match TRBD1. Germline V gene data show CDR1 as SGDLS and CDR2 as YYNGEE. The V segment lost 4 bases and the J segment 4 bases; nucleotides outside the gene matches: 9. The CDR3 consists of 15 residues. The CDR3: CASSQGASRGTEAFF. CDR3 sequence (DNA): TGTGCCAGCAGCCAGGGGGCCTCACGGGGCACTGAAGCTTTCTTT.

The V call is TRBV6-6, the J call TRBJ1-5, with 7 positions matching TRBD1. With V trimmed by 5 bases and J by 6 bases, 10 bases remained unmatched. Per germline, CDR1 MNHNY and CDR2 SVGAGI (reference sequence). The CDR3 is 15 amino acids. CDR3 sequence: CASSLYGGGVQPQHF. CDR3 DNA sequence: TGTGCCAGCAGTCTATATGGAGGGGGCGTTCAGCCCCAGCATTTT.

CDR3 amino acids: CATSRGTSVTYEQYF. CDR3 bases: TGTGCCACCAGCAGAGGTACTAGCGTTACCTACGAGCAGTACTTC. The rearrangement uses TRBV15 and TRBJ2-7, with TRBD2 matching over 7 bases. Per the germline V gene, CDR1 is LNHNV and CDR2 is YYDKDF (reference sequence). The V and J ends lost 1 base and 2 bases, in that order; junction bases with no gene match: 5. The CDR3 contains 15 residues.

The chain links TRBV28 to TRBJ2-2; 8 positions agree with TRBD1. V gave up 4 bases and J gave up 2 bases; unmatched junction bases: 12. The CDR3 contains 18 residues. Germline lookup yields CDR1 MDHEN and CDR2 SYDVKM. The CDR3 spells CASSSPGGVSLNTGELFF. Written as DNA, the CDR3 is TGTGCCAGCAGTTCGCCAGGGGGCGTTTCACTTAACACCGGGGAGCTGTTTTTT.

This sequence joins TRBV5-4 and TRBJ1-3; TRBD1 is a possible D gene (6 bases). In germline, CDR1 is SGHNT, CDR2 YYREEE (reference sequence). CDR3 length: 14 residues. Between the trimmed V and J ends, which lost 2 bases and 8 bases, there was a span of 14 bases. The CDR3 nucleotides read TGTGCCAGCAGCTTATTGGGGGCTAGGGACACCATATATTTT. Encoded protein: CASSLLGARDTIYF. The full variable domain, rest sourced from reference TRBV5-4 and TRBJ1-3, is ETGVTQSPTHLIKTRGQQVTLRCSSQSGHNTVSWYQQALGQGPQFIFQYYREEENGRGNFPPRFSGLQFPNYSSELNVNALELDDSALYLCASSLLGARDTIYFGEGSWLTVV.

CDR3 amino acids: CASRRTGGENTIYF. CDR3 sequence (DNA): TGTGCCAGCAGACGGACAGGGGGCGAGAACACCATATATTTT. The V call is TRBV6-5, the J call TRBJ1-3; TRBD1 agrees at 11 bases. Trimming took 6 bases from V and 7 from J; bases not matched to a gene: 5. Germline V gives CDR1 MNHEY, CDR2 SVGAGI. The CDR3 is made up of 14 amino acids.

The chain joins TRBV27 to TRBJ1-5; TRBD1 matches 10 bases. This CDR3 spans 14 amino acids. From germline, CDR1 is MNHEY and CDR2 SMNVEV (reference sequence). V shed 8 bases, J shed 3 bases, and the junction held 4 bases outside the gene matches. For the CDR3, the DNA is TGTGCCAGCCGGACAGGGGGTAACAATCAGCCCCAGCATTTT. Its protein is CASRTGGNNQPQHF.